This T cell receptor (beta chain) was found in a study of blood T cell repertoires in COVID-19. For the study at large: The origin of the acute and convalescent COVID-19 samples was the United States, Italy and Spain.

The CDR3 loop spans 18 amino acids. Germline CDR1 reads LGHDT; CDR2 reads YNNKEL (reference sequence). After removal of 5 bases from V and 1 base from J, the junction contained 16 bases not matched to a gene. Only in-frame clones appear in the TCRdb table, and some are missing; sequencing was by immunoSEQ multiplex PCR. The profile covers 80,000 to 100,000 clones, with roughly 80% appearing a single time and about 4.1% taken by the ten largest. Sequencing was performed on peripheral blood. The sequence derives from a man in his sixties with acute or convalescent COVID-19. V is TRBV3-1 (or the pseudogene TRBV3-2) and J is TRBJ1-2; 7 nucleotides match TRBD1. This CDR3 reads CASSSHRQGLPLNYGYTF. CDR3 nucleotides: TGTGCCAGCAGCTCGCACCGACAGGGTTTACCCCTTAACTATGGCTACACCTTC.